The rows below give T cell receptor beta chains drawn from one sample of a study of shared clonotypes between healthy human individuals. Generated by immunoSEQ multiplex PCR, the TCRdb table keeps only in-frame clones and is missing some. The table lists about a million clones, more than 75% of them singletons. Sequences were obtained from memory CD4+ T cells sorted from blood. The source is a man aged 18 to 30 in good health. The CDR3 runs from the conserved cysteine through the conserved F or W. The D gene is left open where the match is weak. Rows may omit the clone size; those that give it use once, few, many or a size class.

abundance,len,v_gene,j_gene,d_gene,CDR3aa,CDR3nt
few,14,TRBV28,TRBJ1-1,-,CASSRRGGVTEAFF,TGTGCCAGCAGCCGTAGGGGCGGGGTCACTGAAGCTTTCTTT
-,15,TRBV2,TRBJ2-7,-,CASSETGTSTYEQYF,TGTGCCAGCAGTGAAACCGGGACTTCCACCTACGAGCAGTACTTC
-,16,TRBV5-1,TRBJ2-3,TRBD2,CASSPPVRGGTDTQYF,TGCGCCAGCAGCCCTCCGGTGCGGGGGGGCACAGATACGCAGTATTTT
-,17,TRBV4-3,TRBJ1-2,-,CASSQDHLPSINYGYTF,TGCGCCAGCAGCCAAGATCATCTTCCCAGCATTAACTATGGCTACACCTTC
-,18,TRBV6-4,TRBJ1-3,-,CASSVLVKVRGTGNTIYF,TGTGCCAGCAGTGTCCTCGTCAAGGTACGGGGGACTGGAAACACCATATATTTT
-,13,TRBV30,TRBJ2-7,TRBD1,CAWRRTGVYEQYF,TGTGCCTGGAGGAGGACAGGGGTCTACGAGCAGTACTTC
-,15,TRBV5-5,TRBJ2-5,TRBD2,CASSLTGTSQETQYF,TGTGCCAGCAGCTTGACCGGGACTAGCCAAGAGACCCAGTACTTC
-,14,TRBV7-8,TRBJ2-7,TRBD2,CASSLSGGKYEQYF,TGTGCCAGCAGCTTAAGCGGGGGGAAGTACGAGCAGTACTTC
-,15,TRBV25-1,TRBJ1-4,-,CASSEGSSYNEKLFF,TGTGCCAGCAGTGAAGGGTCTTCCTACAATGAAAAACTGTTTTTT
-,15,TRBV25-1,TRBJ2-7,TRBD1,CASSELTGGSYEQYF,TGTGCCAGCAGTGAATTGACAGGGGGGAGCTACGAGCAGTACTTC
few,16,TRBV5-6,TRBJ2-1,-,CASSLNRQTTYNEQFF,TGTGCCAGCAGTTTGAATCGACAGACGACCTACAATGAGCAGTTCTTC
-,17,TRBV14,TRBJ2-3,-,CASSQVMNLLSTDTQYF,TGTGCCAGCAGCCAAGTCATGAATCTGCTAAGCACAGATACGCAGTATTTT
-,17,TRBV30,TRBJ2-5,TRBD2,CAWSFGGTSAPQETQYF,TGTGCCTGGAGTTTCGGTGGGACTAGCGCGCCCCAAGAGACCCAGTACTTC
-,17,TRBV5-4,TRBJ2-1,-,CASSPVQGKSSYNEQFF,TGTGCCAGCAGCCCCGTACAAGGCAAGAGCTCCTACAATGAGCAGTTCTTC
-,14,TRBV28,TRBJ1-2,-,CASSLNGATYGYTF,TGTGCCAGCAGTCTAAACGGGGCCACCTATGGCTACACCTTC
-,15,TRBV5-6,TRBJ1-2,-,CASSLAYLGINGYTF,TGTGCCAGCAGCTTGGCTTATCTGGGGATCAATGGCTACACCTTC
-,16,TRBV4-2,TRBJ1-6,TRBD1,CASSQDPGGKESPLHF,TGTGCCAGCAGCCAAGATCCAGGGGGAAAGGAATCACCCCTCCACTTT
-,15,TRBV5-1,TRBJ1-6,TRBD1,CASRPGTDPFSPLHF,TGCGCCAGCAGGCCCGGGACAGATCCTTTTTCACCCCTCCACTTT
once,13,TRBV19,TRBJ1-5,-,CASNVQSNQPQHF,TGTGCCAGTAATGTTCAGAGCAATCAGCCCCAGCATTTT
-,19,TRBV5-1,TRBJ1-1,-,CASSLALVQVQTPNTEAFF,TGCGCCAGCAGCTTGGCCCTTGTTCAGGTACAGACTCCGAACACTGAAGCTTTCTTT
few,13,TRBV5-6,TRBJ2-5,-,CASSFNSQETQYF,TGTGCCAGCAGCTTTAACAGTCAAGAGACCCAGTACTTC
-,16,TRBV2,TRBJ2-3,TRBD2,CASSKRAGESTDTQYF,TGTGCCAGCAGTAAACGGGCGGGAGAGAGTACAGATACGCAGTATTTT
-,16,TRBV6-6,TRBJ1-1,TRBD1,CASSYPRQGLYTEAFF,TGTGCCAGCAGTTACCCCCGACAGGGATTGTACACTGAAGCTTTCTTT
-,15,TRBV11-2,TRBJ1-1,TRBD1,CASSPRGTGYTEAFF,TGTGCCAGCAGCCCCAGGGGGACAGGGTACACTGAAGCTTTCTTT
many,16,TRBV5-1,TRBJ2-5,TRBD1,CASSRGWTGGEETQYF,TGCGCCAGCAGCCGGGGCTGGACAGGGGGCGAGGAGACCCAGTACTTC
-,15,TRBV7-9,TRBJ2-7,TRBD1,CASSVRDRGLSEQYF,TGTGCCAGCAGCGTAAGGGACAGGGGGTTATCCGAGCAGTACTTC
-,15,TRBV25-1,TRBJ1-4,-,CASSRAEAGNEKLFF,TGTGCCAGCAGTCGTGCGGAGGCTGGGAATGAAAAACTGTTTTTT
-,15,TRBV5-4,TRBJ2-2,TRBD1,CASSLQGPHTGELFF,TGTGCCAGCAGCTTACAGGGGCCCCACACCGGGGAGCTGTTTTTT
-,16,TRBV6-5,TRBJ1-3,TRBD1,CASSFGQGSSGNTIYF,TGTGCCAGCAGTTTTGGACAGGGCAGCTCTGGAAACACCATATATTTT
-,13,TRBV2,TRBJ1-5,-,CASSDRSNQPQHF,TGTGCCAGCAGTGACAGGAGCAATCAGCCCCAGCATTTT
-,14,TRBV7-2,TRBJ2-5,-,CASSSRGLQETQYF,TGTGCCAGCAGCTCCAGGGGTCTCCAAGAGACCCAGTACTTC
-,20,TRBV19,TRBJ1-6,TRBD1,CASTKYPLGQGVSYNSPLHF,TGTGCCAGTACCAAATATCCCCTGGGACAGGGGGTGTCCTATAATTCACCCCTCCACTTT
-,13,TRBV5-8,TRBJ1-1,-,CASSRTGRSEAFF,TGTGCCAGCAGCCGAACCGGACGTAGTGAAGCTTTCTTT
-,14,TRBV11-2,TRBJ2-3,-,CASSPRPSTDTQYF,TGTGCCAGCAGCCCCCGTCCTAGCACAGATACGCAGTATTTT
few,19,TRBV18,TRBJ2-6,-,CASSHRGEIIGFGANVLTF,TGTGCCAGCTCACATCGGGGTGAAATAATCGGCTTTGGGGCCAACGTCCTGACTTTC
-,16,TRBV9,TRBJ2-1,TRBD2,CASSPRRAGGYNEQFF,TGTGCCAGCAGCCCGAGAAGGGCGGGGGGCTACAATGAGCAGTTCTTC
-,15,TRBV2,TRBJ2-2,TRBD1,CASRKGQGYTGELFF,TGTGCCAGCAGGAAAGGACAGGGGTACACCGGGGAGCTGTTTTTT
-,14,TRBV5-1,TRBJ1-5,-,CASSPTTGNQPQHF,TGCGCCAGCAGCCCTACGACGGGCAATCAGCCCCAGCATTTT
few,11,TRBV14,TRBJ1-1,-,CASSSYTEAFF,TGTGCCAGCAGCTCTTACACTGAAGCTTTCTTT
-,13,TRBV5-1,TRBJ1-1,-,CASSREGRTEAFF,TGCGCCAGCAGTCGAGAGGGACGGACTGAAGCTTTCTTT
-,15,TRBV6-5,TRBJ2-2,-,CASSYGKGMHGELFF,TGTGCCAGCAGTTACGGAAAGGGGATGCACGGGGAGCTGTTTTTT